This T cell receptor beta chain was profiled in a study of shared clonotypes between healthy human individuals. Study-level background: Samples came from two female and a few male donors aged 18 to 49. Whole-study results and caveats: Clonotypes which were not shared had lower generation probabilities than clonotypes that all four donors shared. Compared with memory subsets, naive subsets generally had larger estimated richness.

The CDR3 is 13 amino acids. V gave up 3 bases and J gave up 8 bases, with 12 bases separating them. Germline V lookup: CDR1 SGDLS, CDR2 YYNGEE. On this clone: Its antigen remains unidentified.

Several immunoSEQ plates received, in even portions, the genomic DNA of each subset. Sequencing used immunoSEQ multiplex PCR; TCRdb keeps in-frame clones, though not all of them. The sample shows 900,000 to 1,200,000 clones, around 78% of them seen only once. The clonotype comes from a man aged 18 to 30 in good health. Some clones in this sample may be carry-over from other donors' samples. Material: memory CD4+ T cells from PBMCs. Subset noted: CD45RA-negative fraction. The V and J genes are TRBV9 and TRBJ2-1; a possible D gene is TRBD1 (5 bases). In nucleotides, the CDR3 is TGTGCCAGCAGCGGGTCCCTAGGGGATGAGCAGTTCTTC. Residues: CASSGSLGDEQFF.